Below, 9 T cell receptor beta chains from the same sample are listed, as sequenced in a study of blood T cell repertoires in COVID-19. Here immunoSEQ multiplex PCR was the method, and the copy in TCRdb shows in-frame clones only, minus some. The sample has some 380,000 clones, more than 65% seen once. Input material: peripheral blood. The source of these receptors is a human donor with acute or convalescent COVID-19. The donor label of this sample is uncertain.

The rearrangement links TRBV14 to TRBJ2-7; D unresolved. Germline CDR1 reads SGHDN; CDR2 reads FVKESK. V was shortened by 1 base and J by 3 bases, with 10 bases between the two germline ends. The CDR3 is made up of 14 amino acids. The CDR3 region has the DNA TGTGCCAGCAGCCAAGGCAGCCCAGGCTACGAGCAGTACTTC. This encodes CASSQGSPGYEQYF. The whole variable domain, remainder taken from reference TRBV14 and TRBJ2-7, is EAGVTQFPSHSVIEKGQTVTLRCDPISGHDNLYWYRRVMGKEIKFLLHFVKESKQDESGMPNNRFLAERTGGTYSTLKVQPAELEDSGVYFCASSQGSPGYEQYFGPGTRLTVT.

This chain joins TRBV30 and TRBJ1-2, with 8 positions matching TRBD1. Germline loops: CDR1 GTSNPN, CDR2 SVGIG (reference sequence). V gave up 2 bases and J gave up 5 bases; unmatched junction bases: 7. This CDR3 region has 14 residues. The CDR3 sequence is CAWSPQDRGYGYTF. The CDR3 nucleotides are TGTGCCTGGAGTCCTCAAGACAGGGGATATGGCTACACCTTC.

The V and J genes are TRBV3-1 (or the pseudogene TRBV3-2) and TRBJ2-2, with TRBD1 identical over 8 bases. The CDR3 contains 15 residues. Looked up from germline, CDR1 is LGHDT and CDR2 is YNNKEL (reference sequence). V trimming: 4 bases; J trimming: 1 base; junction bases outside the gene matches: 2. This chain's CDR3 is CASSRTGQNTGELFF. CDR3 bases: TGTGCCAGCAGCCGGACAGGGCAGAACACCGGGGAGCTGTTTTTT.

As concerns this clone: Other nucleotide sequences in the sample specify the same CDR3. The rearrangement joins TRBV6-5 to TRBJ2-1; D is ambiguous. This CDR3 contains 13 residues. The germline V and J ends were trimmed by 0 bases and 9 bases, with 9 bases remaining between them. Germline-derived CDR1 and CDR2 are MNHEY and SVGAGI. The CDR3 DNA reads TGTGCCAGCAGTTACTCAAGCTCCGGTGAGCAGTTCTTC. Protein product: CASSYSSSGEQFF.

V gene TRBV6-1 combines with J gene TRBJ1-4, with a tentative D call TRBD1 (5 bases). Germline CDR1 and CDR2: MNHNS and SASEGT. V was cut by 3 bases and J by 2 bases, with 13 bases left in between. The CDR3 has 16 residues. The CDR3 is CASSDGGGATNEKLFF. CDR3 in DNA: TGTGCCAGCAGTGACGGGGGGGGAGCGACTAATGAAAAACTGTTTTTT.

The V and J genes are TRBV27 and TRBJ2-3; 13 nucleotides match TRBD2. J lost 1 base, V lost 6 bases, and 16 bases had no gene match. The germline V gene encodes CDR1 MNHEY and CDR2 SMNVEV (reference sequence). CDR3 length equals 20 residues. This chain's CDR3 is CASRGPTSGRNPPRTDTQYF. The CDR3 nucleotides read TGTGCCAGCAGGGGACCGACTAGCGGGAGGAATCCACCTCGCACAGATACGCAGTATTTT.

J is TRBJ2-7 and V is TRBV7-9; perhaps TRBD1 as D (6 bases). The germline V gene has CDR1 SEHNR and CDR2 FQNEAQ (reference sequence). The CDR3 spans 12 residues. Deletions cut 5 bases from V and 6 bases from J, with 11 bases between. The CDR3 spells CASSPDSSEQYF. In nucleotides, the CDR3 is TGTGCCAGCAGCCCGGACAGTAGCGAGCAGTACTTC.

The chain carries TRBV6-1 and TRBJ2-7; 7 nucleotides agree with TRBD2. The junction had 8 bases not matched to a gene; V was cut back by 2 bases and J by 1 base. There are 16 residues in the CDR3. The V gene's germline CDR1 is MNHNS and CDR2 SASEGT. The CDR3: CASSESETSRSYEQYF. For the CDR3, the DNA is TGTGCCAGCAGTGAATCAGAGACTAGCAGGTCCTACGAGCAGTACTTC.

The chain uses TRBV4-1 and TRBJ1-2; D uncertain. Germline V gene lookup returns CDR1 MGHRA and CDR2 YSYEKL. This CDR3 region has 16 residues. The V end was cut by 0 bases, the J end by 4 bases, with 15 bases between. This chain's CDR3 is CASSQDGTARLYGYTF. DNA for the CDR3: TGCGCCAGCAGCCAAGATGGTACCGCCCGACTCTATGGCTACACCTTC.